This TCR beta chain was observed in a study of blood T cell repertoires in COVID-19. V lost 3 bases and J lost 2; bases outside the gene matches: 7. Germline V gives CDR1 SGHVS, CDR2 FQNEAQ. The CDR3 extends over 17 amino acids. The assay was immunoSEQ multiplex PCR, and TCRdb's table has in-frame clones only and misses some. The repertoire holds 40,000 or so clones, approximately 91% seen once, with roughly 13% in the top ten. The rearrangement links TRBV7-8 to TRBJ2-1; TRBD2 agrees at 10 bases. The sequencing sample was made of peripheral blood. The receptor was isolated from a human donor in a cohort sampled during active COVID-19. The DNA for the CDR3 is TGTGCCAGCAGCTTTCGACTAGCGGGTTGGACCTACAATGAGCAGTTCTTC. Its protein product is CASSFRLAGWTYNEQFF.